A single T cell receptor (beta chain) is shown here with its context. The antigen is not known. This sample is part of a study of STAT5B mutations in CD4+ large granular lymphocyte leukemia. Sequenced by immunoSEQ multiplex PCR; TCRdb stores in-frame clones only, minus some. The sample records about 32,000 clones, 78% being singletons. Study findings and constraints: Compared with healthy controls (2/35), patient top clones favored TRBV06 (8/27).

The CDR3 covers 12 residues. V shed 2 bases and J shed 6 bases, with 8 bases lying between them. Germline-derived CDR1 and CDR2 are SGHTA and FQGNSA. Sequencing was carried out using CD4+ T cells from blood buffy coats. V gene TRBV7-2 combines with J gene TRBJ2-7; D might be TRBD1 or TRBD2, each matching 5 bases. The TCR comes from a human donor in good health. CDR3 protein: CASSLSGSEQYF. CDR3 DNA sequence: TGTGCCAGCAGCTTATCAGGGAGCGAGCAGTACTTC. Full variable domain (missing parts from reference TRBV7-2 and TRBJ2-7): GAGVSQSPSNKVTEKGKDVELRCDPISGHTALYWYRQSLGQGLEFLIYFQGNSAPDKSGLPSDRFSAERTGGSVSTLTIQRTQQEDSAVYLCASSLSGSEQYFGPGTRLTVT.